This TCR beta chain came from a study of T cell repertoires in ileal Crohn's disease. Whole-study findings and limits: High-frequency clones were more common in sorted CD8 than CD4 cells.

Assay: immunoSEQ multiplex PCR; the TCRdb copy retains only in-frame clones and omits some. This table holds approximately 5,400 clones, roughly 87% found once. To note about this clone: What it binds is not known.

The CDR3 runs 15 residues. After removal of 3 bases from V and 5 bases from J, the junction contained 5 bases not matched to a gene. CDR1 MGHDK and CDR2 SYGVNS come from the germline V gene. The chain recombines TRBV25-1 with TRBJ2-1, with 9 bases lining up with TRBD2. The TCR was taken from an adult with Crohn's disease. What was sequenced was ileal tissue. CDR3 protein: CASSDGSGGHNEQFF. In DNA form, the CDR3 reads TGTGCCAGCAGTGATGGTAGCGGGGGTCACAATGAGCAGTTCTTC.